This is a list of T cell receptor beta chains from one sample in a study of beta chain features in type 1 diabetes. Generated by immunoSEQ multiplex PCR, the TCRdb table keeps only in-frame clones and is missing some. The data show over 700,000 clones, with roughly a sixth seen just once and around 0.02% held by the top ten. Sequenced: naive CD4+ T cells from blood. All receptors come from a woman between 18 and 29 years old in good health. The CDR3 runs from the conserved cysteine through the conserved F or W. The D gene is left open where the match is weak. Rows may omit the clone size; those that give it use once, few, many or a size class.

clone_size j_call d_call v_call cdr3_nt cdr3_aa
- TRBJ2-5 - TRBV7-8 TGTGCCAGCTCCGGACTCCGCCAAGAGACCCAGTACTTC CASSGLRQETQYF
few TRBJ2-2 - TRBV9 TGTGCCAGCAGCGTAGGTGTGGGCACCGGGGAGCTGTTTTTT CASSVGVGTGELFF
- TRBJ2-3 TRBD2 TRBV10-2 TGCGCCAGCAGTGAGTTCGGACTAGCGGGCACAGATACGCAGTATTTT CASSEFGLAGTDTQYF
- TRBJ1-4 - TRBV27 TGTGCCAGCAGTCCAGAACGCGAGATCGCAACTAATGAAAAACTGTTTTTT CASSPEREIATNEKLFF
few TRBJ2-1 TRBD1 TRBV5-1 TGCGCCAGCAGCTCGCCGACAGGGCACTCCTACAATGAGCAGTTCTTC CASSSPTGHSYNEQFF
- TRBJ2-1 TRBD2 TRBV9 TGTGCCAGCAGCGTCTCGGGGGGCTCCTACAATGAGCAGTTCTTC CASSVSGGSYNEQFF
few TRBJ2-1 - TRBV5-4 TGTGCCAGCAGCTTGTCTCGTGGAAGCTCCTACAATGAGCAGTTCTTC CASSLSRGSSYNEQFF
- TRBJ2-1 - TRBV7-9 TGTGCCAGCAGCCCTCTGAGCCTGTTTTCGGGCAATGAGCAGTTCTTC CASSPLSLFSGNEQFF
few TRBJ2-7 - TRBV28 TGTGCCAGCAGGACCGCAGGGATTTCAACCTACGAGCAGTACTTC CASRTAGISTYEQYF
few TRBJ2-1 TRBD2 TRBV6-6 TGTGCCAGCAGCCCACGGACTAGCAATGAGCAGTTCTTC CASSPRTSNEQFF
few TRBJ2-3 TRBD2 TRBV19 TGTGCCAGTAGTGCCTCAAGCGGGGTTGGGGCCACAGATACGCAGTATTTT CASSASSGVGATDTQYF
many TRBJ2-1 - TRBV28 TGTGCCAGCAGCTGGAGCACACACAATGAGCAGTTCTTC CASSWSTHNEQFF
- TRBJ2-4 - TRBV4-1 TGCGCCAGCAGCCAAGATCAACACATTCAGTACTTC CASSQDQHIQYF
- TRBJ2-3 - TRBV9 TGTGCCAGCACCCCCCTGGCAGGGGGCACAGATACGCAGTATTTT CASTPLAGGTDTQYF
few TRBJ2-1 - TRBV5-1 TGCGCCAGCAGCACGGACCGCGTCTACAATGAGCAGTTCTTC CASSTDRVYNEQFF
- TRBJ2-7 - TRBV7-2 TGTGCCAGCAGCCGCCCAGGATACGAGCAGTACTTC CASSRPGYEQYF
many TRBJ2-6 - TRBV7-2 TGTGCCAGCAGCCCGCCCGCCTCTGGGGCCAACGTCCTGACTTTC CASSPPASGANVLTF
- TRBJ2-7 TRBD1 TRBV7-9 TGTGCCAGCAGCTCACAGGGACAGGGTATTTACGAGCAGTACTTC CASSSQGQGIYEQYF
- TRBJ2-7 TRBD2 TRBV5-6 TGTGCCAGCAGCTCATTGACTAGCGGGAGGTGGAACGAGCAGTACTTC CASSSLTSGRWNEQYF
few TRBJ1-5 - TRBV27 TGTGCCAGCAGTTTGGCGCAGGGAAGCAATCAGCCCCAGCATTTT CASSLAQGSNQPQHF
few TRBJ1-6 - TRBV9 TGTGCCAGCAGCGTTCAAGGGTGGGATTCACCCCTCCACTTT CASSVQGWDSPLHF
- TRBJ1-1 - TRBV19 TGTGCCAGTAGTATAGTGGGGTACGTTAGCACTGAAGCTTTCTTT CASSIVGYVSTEAFF